This T cell receptor beta chain derives from a study of shared clonotypes between healthy human individuals. At the level of the study: The cohort comprised a couple of women and a few men. Their ages spanned 18 to 49 years.

A remark on this clone: The sample contains more than one DNA sequence encoding this CDR3.

An assay was performed, and its level was deep. The method was immunoSEQ multiplex PCR; TCRdb's version includes in-frame clones alone and lacks a portion of them. This table holds around 2.3 million clones, about 94% found once. Adults of Caucasian background living in Nashville, Tennessee made up all donors. Germline values: CDR1 SGHAT, CDR2 FQNNGV. The V gene lost 1 base and the J gene lost 1 base, with 8 bases spanning the gap. The CDR3 totals 14 residues. The rearrangement links TRBV11-2 to TRBJ2-7; the D is unclear. Material for sequencing was naive CD4+ T cells sorted from blood. Specified subset: CD45RA+ positively selected. The sequence was obtained from a man aged 18-30 years in good health. CDR3 in DNA: TGTGCCAGCAGCTTAGCCCTTTCTTCCTACGAGCAGTACTTC. Its protein is CASSLALSSYEQYF.